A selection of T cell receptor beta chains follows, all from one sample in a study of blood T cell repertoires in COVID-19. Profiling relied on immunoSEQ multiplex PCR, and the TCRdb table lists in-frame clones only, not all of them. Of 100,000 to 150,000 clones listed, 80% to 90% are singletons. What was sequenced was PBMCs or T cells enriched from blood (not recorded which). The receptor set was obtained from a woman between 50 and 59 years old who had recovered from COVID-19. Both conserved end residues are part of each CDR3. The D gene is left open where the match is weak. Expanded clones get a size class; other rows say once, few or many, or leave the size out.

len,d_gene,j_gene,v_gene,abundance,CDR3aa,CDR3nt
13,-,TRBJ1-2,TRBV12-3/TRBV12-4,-,CASSLNSNYGYTF,TGTGCCAGCAGTTTGAACTCGAACTATGGCTACACCTTC
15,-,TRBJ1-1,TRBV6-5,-,CASSYSSAGNTEAFF,TGTGCCAGCAGTTACTCGTCCGCGGGGAACACTGAAGCTTTCTTT
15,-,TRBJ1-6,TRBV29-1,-,CSVRFGSSYNSPLHF,TGCAGCGTGAGGTTTGGGAGCTCCTATAATTCACCCCTCCACTTT
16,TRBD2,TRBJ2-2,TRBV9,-,CASGVMGGDPTGELFF,TGTGCCAGCGGGGTTATGGGGGGGGACCCCACCGGGGAGCTGTTTTTT
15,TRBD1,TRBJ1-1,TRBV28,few,CASSLGTGGITEAFF,TGTGCCAGCAGTCTGGGGACAGGGGGTATCACTGAAGCTTTCTTT
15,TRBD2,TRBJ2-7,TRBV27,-,CASSPLGGGDYEQYF,TGTGCCAGCAGTCCCCTGGGCGGGGGGGACTACGAGCAGTACTTC
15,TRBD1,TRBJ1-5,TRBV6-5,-,CASSTTGGLGQPQHF,TGTGCCAGCAGCACTACAGGGGGCCTAGGTCAGCCCCAGCATTTT
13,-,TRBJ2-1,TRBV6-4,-,CASSATAYNEQFF,TGTGCCAGCAGTGCTACAGCCTACAATGAGCAGTTCTTC
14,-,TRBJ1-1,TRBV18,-,CASSRTEKNTEAFF,TGTGCCAGCTCACGGACAGAGAAGAACACTGAAGCTTTCTTT
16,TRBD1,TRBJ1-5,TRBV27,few,CASSLRYRGGNQPQHF,TGTGCCAGCAGTTTAAGGTACAGGGGAGGCAATCAGCCCCAGCATTTT
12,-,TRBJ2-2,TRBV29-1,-,CSATGQTGELFF,TGCAGCGCCACAGGACAAACCGGGGAGCTGTTTTTT
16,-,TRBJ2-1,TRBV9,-,CASSVAAAGRYNEQFF,TGTGCCAGCAGCGTAGCCGCGGCAGGGAGGTACAATGAGCAGTTCTTC
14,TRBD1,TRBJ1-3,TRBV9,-,CASSETGGGNTIYF,TGTGCCAGCAGCGAGACAGGGGGCGGAAACACCATATATTTT
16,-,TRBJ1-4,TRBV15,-,CATSRDGGQGNEKLFF,TGTGCCACCAGCAGAGATGGTGGTCAGGGAAACGAAAAACTGTTTTTT
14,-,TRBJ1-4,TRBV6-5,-,CASSTGGLGEKLFF,TGTGCCAGCAGCACGGGGGGGCTGGGTGAAAAACTGTTTTTT
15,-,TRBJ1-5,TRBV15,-,CATSRAGDGNQPQHF,TGTGCCACCAGCAGAGCAGGCGACGGCAATCAGCCCCAGCATTTT
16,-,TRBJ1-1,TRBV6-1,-,CASSESGGGLNTEAFF,TGTGCCAGCAGTGAATCCGGGGGGGGCCTGAACACTGAAGCTTTCTTT
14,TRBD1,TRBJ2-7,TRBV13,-,CASSLAQGAREQYF,TGTGCCAGCAGCTTAGCCCAGGGGGCTCGGGAGCAGTACTTC
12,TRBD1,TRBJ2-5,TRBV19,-,CASPDRGETQYF,TGTGCCAGCCCGGACAGGGGAGAGACCCAGTACTTC
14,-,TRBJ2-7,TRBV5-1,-,CASSLGGSSYEQYF,TGCGCCAGCAGCTTGGGAGGGAGCTCCTACGAGCAGTACTTC
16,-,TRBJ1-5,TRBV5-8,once,CASSLYGANSNQPQHF,TGTGCCAGCAGCTTGTATGGGGCTAATAGCAATCAGCCCCAGCATTTT
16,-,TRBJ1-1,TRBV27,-,CASSLLEQGPDTEAFF,TGTGCCAGCAGTTTATTAGAGCAGGGGCCGGACACTGAAGCTTTCTTT
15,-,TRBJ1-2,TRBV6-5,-,CASSLGTLTNYGYTF,TGTGCCAGCAGTCTCGGGACACTAACTAACTATGGCTACACCTTC
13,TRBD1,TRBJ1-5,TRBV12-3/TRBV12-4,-,CASETGAGQPQHF,TGTGCCAGCGAGACAGGGGCCGGGCAGCCCCAGCATTTT
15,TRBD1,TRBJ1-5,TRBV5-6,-,CASSFSRTGNQPQHF,TGTGCCAGCAGCTTTTCTCGGACAGGGAATCAGCCCCAGCATTTT
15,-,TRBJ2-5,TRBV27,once,CASRPAGPSTETQYF,TGTGCCAGCAGACCGGCGGGACCTTCTACGGAGACCCAGTACTTC
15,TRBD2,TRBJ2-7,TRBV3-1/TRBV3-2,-,CASSRSGTSGGEQYF,TGTGCCAGCAGCCGCTCCGGGACTAGCGGAGGTGAGCAGTACTTC
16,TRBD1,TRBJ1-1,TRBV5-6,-,CASSLVGILDRGQAFF,TGTGCCAGCAGCTTGGTGGGGATATTGGACAGGGGGCAGGCTTTCTTT
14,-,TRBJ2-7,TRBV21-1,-,CASRRQGGPYEQYF,TGTGCCAGCAGAAGACAGGGGGGTCCCTACGAGCAGTACTTC
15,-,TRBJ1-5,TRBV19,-,CASSIRRTVNQPQHF,TGTGCCAGTAGTATACGTAGGACAGTCAATCAGCCCCAGCATTTT
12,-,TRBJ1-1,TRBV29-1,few,CSVATGYTEAFF,TGCAGCGTTGCCACAGGGTACACTGAAGCTTTCTTT
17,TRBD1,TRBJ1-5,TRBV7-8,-,CASRGGQGLISNQPQHF,TGTGCCAGCAGGGGAGGACAGGGTTTAATTAGCAATCAGCCCCAGCATTTT
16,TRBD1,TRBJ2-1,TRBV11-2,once,CASRTNRGQGYNEQFF,TGTGCCAGCAGGACGAACAGGGGCCAAGGGTACAATGAGCAGTTCTTC
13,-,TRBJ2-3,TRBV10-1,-,CASSEPSTDTQYF,TGCGCCAGCAGTGAGCCCTCCACAGATACGCAGTATTTT
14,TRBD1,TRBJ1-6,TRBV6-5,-,CASSRTGRNSPLHF,TGTGCCAGCAGCAGGACAGGGAGAAACTCACCCCTCCACTTT
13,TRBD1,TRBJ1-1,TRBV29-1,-,CSVGDRGDTEAFF,TGCAGCGTTGGAGACAGGGGCGACACTGAAGCTTTCTTT
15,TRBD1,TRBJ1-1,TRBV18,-,CASSRLEGQALEAFF,TGTGCCAGCTCACGCCTGGAGGGACAGGCACTTGAAGCTTTCTTT
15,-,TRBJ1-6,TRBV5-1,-,CASKETGIINSPLHF,TGCGCCAGCAAGGAGACAGGTATAATCAATTCACCCCTCCACTTT
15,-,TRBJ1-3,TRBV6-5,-,CASSYLRGGGNTIYF,TGTGCCAGCAGTTACCTCCGTGGGGGGGGAAACACCATATATTTT
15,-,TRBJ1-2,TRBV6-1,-,CASSDRSLPGGGYTF,TGTGCCAGCAGTGATCGATCCCTCCCCGGGGGTGGCTACACCTTC
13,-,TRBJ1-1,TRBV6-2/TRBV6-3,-,CASSMQTNTEAFF,TGTGCCAGCAGTATGCAGACAAACACTGAAGCTTTCTTT
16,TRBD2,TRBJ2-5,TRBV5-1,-,CASSQGTSGGQETQYF,TGCGCCAGCAGCCAAGGGACTAGCGGGGGCCAAGAGACCCAGTACTTC
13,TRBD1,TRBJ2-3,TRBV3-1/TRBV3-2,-,CASSPQGGDTQYF,TGTGCCAGCAGCCCACAGGGGGGAGATACGCAGTATTTT
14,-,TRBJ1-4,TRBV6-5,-,CASRVQTSNEKLFF,TGTGCCAGCAGGGTACAGACCTCTAATGAAAAACTGTTTTTT
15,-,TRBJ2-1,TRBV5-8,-,CASSLGGGRYNEQFF,TGTGCCAGCAGCTTGGGCGGGGGCAGATACAATGAGCAGTTCTTC
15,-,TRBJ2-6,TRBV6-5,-,CASSTNRAGANVLTF,TGTGCCAGCAGTACCAACAGGGCTGGGGCCAACGTCCTGACTTTC
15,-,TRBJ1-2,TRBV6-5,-,CASSYYSGTNYGYTF,TGTGCCAGCAGTTACTACTCCGGGACAAACTATGGCTACACCTTC